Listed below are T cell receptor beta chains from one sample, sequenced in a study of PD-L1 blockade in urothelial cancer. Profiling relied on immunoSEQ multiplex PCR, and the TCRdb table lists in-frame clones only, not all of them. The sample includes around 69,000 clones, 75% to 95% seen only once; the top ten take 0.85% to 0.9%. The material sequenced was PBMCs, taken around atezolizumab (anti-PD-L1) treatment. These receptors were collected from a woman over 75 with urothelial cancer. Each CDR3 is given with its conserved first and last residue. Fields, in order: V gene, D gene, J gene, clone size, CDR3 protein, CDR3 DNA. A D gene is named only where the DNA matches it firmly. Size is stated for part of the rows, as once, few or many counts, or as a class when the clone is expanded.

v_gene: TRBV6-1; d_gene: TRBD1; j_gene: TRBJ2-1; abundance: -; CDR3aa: CASAGGRSYNEQFF; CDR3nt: TGTGCCTCAGCAGGGGGTCGATCATACAATGAGCAGTTCTTC
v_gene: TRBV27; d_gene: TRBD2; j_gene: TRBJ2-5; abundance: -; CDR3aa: CASSLSGGATRKTQETQYF; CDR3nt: TGTGCCAGCAGTCTGAGCGGGGGGGCCACCCGAAAGACACAAGAGACCCAGTACTTC
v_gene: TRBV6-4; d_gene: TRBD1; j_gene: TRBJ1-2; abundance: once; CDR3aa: CASSPTGVAYGYTF; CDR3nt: TGTGCCAGCAGCCCCACAGGGGTGGCGTATGGCTACACCTTC
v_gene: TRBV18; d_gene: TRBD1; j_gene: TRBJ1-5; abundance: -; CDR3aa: CASSPGDRQPQHF; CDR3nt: TGTGCCAGCTCACCAGGGGACAGGCAGCCCCAGCATTTT
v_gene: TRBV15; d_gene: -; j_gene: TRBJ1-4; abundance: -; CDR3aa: CATSRTQGGIEKLFF; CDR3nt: TGTGCCACCAGCAGAACACAGGGCGGAATTGAAAAACTGTTTTTT
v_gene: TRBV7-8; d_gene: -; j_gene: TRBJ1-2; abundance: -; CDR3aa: CASSLAREVYGYTF; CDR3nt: TGTGCCAGCAGCTTAGCCAGGGAAGTCTATGGCTACACCTTC
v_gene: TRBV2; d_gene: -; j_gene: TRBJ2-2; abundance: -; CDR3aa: CASSEDSVAGELFF; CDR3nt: TGTGCCAGCAGCGAAGACTCCGTGGCCGGGGAGCTGTTTTTT
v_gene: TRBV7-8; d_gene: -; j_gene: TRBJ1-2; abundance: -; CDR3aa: CASSSLRTVSGYTF; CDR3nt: TGTGCCAGCAGCTCCCTACGGACAGTCTCTGGCTACACCTTC
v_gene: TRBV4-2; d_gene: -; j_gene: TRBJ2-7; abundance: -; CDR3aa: CASSQESGRPYEQYF; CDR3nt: TGTGCCAGCAGCCAAGAAAGCGGTCGACCCTACGAGCAGTACTTC
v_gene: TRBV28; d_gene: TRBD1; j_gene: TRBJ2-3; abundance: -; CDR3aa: CASSLPGQELGFDF; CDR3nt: TGTGCCAGCAGTTTACCGGGACAGGAATTGGGGTTTGATTTT
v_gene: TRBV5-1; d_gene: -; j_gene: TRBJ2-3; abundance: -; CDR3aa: CASSLAGGFTDTQYF; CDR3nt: TGCGCCAGCAGCTTGGCCGGAGGGTTCACAGATACGCAGTATTTT
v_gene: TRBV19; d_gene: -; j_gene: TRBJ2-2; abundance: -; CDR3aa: CASSRWERNTGELFF; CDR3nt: TGTGCCAGTAGTAGGTGGGAGAGGAACACCGGGGAGCTGTTTTTT
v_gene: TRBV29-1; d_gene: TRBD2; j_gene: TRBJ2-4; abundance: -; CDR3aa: CSVVTSTSGDNKNIQYF; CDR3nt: TGCAGCGTTGTAACTTCGACTAGCGGGGACAATAAAAACATTCAGTACTTC
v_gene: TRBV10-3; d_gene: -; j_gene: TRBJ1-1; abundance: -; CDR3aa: CATTARGEAFF; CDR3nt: TGTGCCACAACGGCCAGAGGTGAAGCTTTCTTT
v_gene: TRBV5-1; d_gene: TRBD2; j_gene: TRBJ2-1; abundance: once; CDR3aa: CASSAYLADNEQFF; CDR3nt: TGCGCCAGCAGCGCCTACCTAGCGGACAATGAGCAGTTCTTC
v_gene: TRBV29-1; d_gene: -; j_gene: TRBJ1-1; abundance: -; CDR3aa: CSVDPAGLGTEAFF; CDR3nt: TGCAGCGTTGATCCGGCAGGGCTAGGCACTGAAGCTTTCTTT
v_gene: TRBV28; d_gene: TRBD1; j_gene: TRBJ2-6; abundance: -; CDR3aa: CASFPGGGANVLTF; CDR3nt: TGTGCCAGCTTCCCAGGGGGTGGGGCCAACGTCCTGACTTTC
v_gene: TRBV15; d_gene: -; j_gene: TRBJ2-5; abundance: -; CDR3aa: CATSRDQGPETQYF; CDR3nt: TGTGCCACCAGCAGAGATCAGGGGCCGGAGACCCAGTACTTC
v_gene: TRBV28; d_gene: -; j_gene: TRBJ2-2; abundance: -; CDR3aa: CASRETAGELFF; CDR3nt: TGTGCCAGCAGGGAGACGGCCGGGGAGCTGTTTTTT
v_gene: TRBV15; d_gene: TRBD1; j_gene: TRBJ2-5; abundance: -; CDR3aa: CATSRRQGWQETQYF; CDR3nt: TGTGCCACCAGCAGGCGACAGGGTTGGCAAGAGACCCAGTACTTC
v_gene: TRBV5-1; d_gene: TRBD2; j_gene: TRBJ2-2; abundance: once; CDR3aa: CASSKVGGSEAGELFF; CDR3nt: TGCGCCAGCAGCAAGGTGGGAGGGAGTGAAGCCGGGGAGCTGTTTTTT
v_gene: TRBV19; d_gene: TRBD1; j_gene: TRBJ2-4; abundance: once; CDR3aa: CASRQGAAKNIQYF; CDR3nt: TGTGCCAGTAGACAGGGGGCGGCCAAAAACATTCAGTACTTC
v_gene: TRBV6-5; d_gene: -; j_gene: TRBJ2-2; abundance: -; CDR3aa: CASQEANTGELFF; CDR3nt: TGTGCCAGCCAGGAAGCGAACACCGGGGAGCTGTTTTTT
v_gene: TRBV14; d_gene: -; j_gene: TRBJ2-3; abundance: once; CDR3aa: CASSQAINSGNTDTQYF; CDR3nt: TGTGCCAGCAGCCAAGCCATCAATTCGGGGAACACAGATACGCAGTATTTT
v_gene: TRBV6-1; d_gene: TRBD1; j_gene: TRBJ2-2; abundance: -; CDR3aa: CASSKDRVVGELFF; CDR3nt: TGTGCCAGCAGTAAGGACAGGGTCGTCGGGGAGCTGTTTTTT
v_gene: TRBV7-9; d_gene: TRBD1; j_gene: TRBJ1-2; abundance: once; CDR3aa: CASSLSVTGETAYGYTF; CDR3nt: TGTGCCAGCAGCTTAAGCGTAACAGGGGAAACGGCCTATGGCTACACCTTC